This T cell receptor beta chain was sequenced in a study of post-analysis software for immune sequencing data. Study overall: Relapsing-remitting, secondary progressive and progressive-relapsing multiple sclerosis were all included among the disease courses.

A word on this clonotype: The antigen is undetermined.

Carried by the TCR beta cDNA libraries were unique molecular identifiers. The yield from about 1 to 10 million T cells was around 500,000 cDNA molecules in total. TCRdb called the PCR reads again in MiXCR, with one record for every CDR3 protein. The table shows 400,000 to 500,000 distinct CDR3 sequences, with 35% to 45% occurring only once. V gave up 4 bases and J gave up 6 bases; unmatched junction bases: 17. This CDR3 has 18 amino acids. Germline loops: CDR1 MGHRA, CDR2 YSYEKL. Overall study findings and caveats: Controls significantly exceeded multiple sclerosis patients in normalized Chao1 diversity. When the samples were clustered directly with F measure, those that had been prepared in the same batch showed strong co-clustering. Controls showed lower frequencies than patients for five TRBV segments, and TRBV5-6, TRBV5-1 and TRBV20-1 were among these.

Sequenced material: blood. The rearrangement joins TRBV4-1 to TRBJ2-1; TRBD1 aligns across 8 bases. This clonotype was obtained from a girl between 2 and 10 years old with multiple sclerosis. The CDR3 DNA reads TGCGCCAGCAGCCCGTGGACAGGGCTGGTGACAGTTAGCAATGAGCAGTTCTTC. Translation gives CASSPWTGLVTVSNEQFF.